The 22 T cell receptor beta chains in this list originate from one sample, sequenced in a study of T-cell memory formation after mild COVID-19 (dated by TCRdb to the early 2020s). Libraries were built with 5' RACE. Sequencing instrument: Illumina NovaSeq 6000. The public reads were reanalyzed by TCRdb: fastp trimming at Q25, MiXCR alignment, in-frame beta chains only. Here each entry gathers all rows of one CDR3 protein and keeps the most common genes and DNA. This sample comprises approximately 500,000 distinct CDR3 sequences, around 27% of them detected only once. The ten largest make up around 12% of the sample. The sequencing sample was made of PBMCs or a T cell subset sorted from them (not recorded which). These receptors all come from an adult woman who had mild COVID-19 (a few samples of this study predate the infection). The sample titles of this study are shuffled in the database, so cell type and time point are left out; the donor was told from shared clones.

This clonotype came up a few times. The J gene is TRBJ2-1, the V gene TRBV4-3; D is perhaps TRBD2 (6 bases). Trimming removed 0 bases from V and 10 bases from J, with 22 bases in between. The CDR3 has 17 amino acids. Germline values: CDR1 LGHNA, CDR2 YSLEER. The chain's CDR3 is CASSQEGEAVGLREQFF. The CDR3 coding sequence is TGCGCCAGCAGCCAAGAGGGGGAGGCCGTGGGGTTACGGGAGCAGTTCTTC.

The chain recombines TRBV15 with TRBJ1-5; 7 bases line up with TRBD1. This CDR3 region has 17 residues. Germline V lookup: CDR1 LNHNV, CDR2 YYDKDF (reference sequence). The J segment lost 0 bases and the V segment lost 3 bases, leaving 8 bases of the junction unmatched. The CDR3 region has the DNA TGTGCCACCAGCAGGCTGACAGGGATGGATAGCAATCAGCCCCAGCATTTT. Its translation: CATSRLTGMDSNQPQHF.

The chain has TRBV11-2 and TRBJ1-1; D uncertain. The CDR3 has 15 residues. The V gene lost 5 bases and the J gene lost 1 base, with 14 bases spanning the gap. Germline CDR1 is SGHAT and CDR2 is FQNNGV. The DNA for the CDR3 is TGTGCCAGCAGCGGGGTCCCCCTCCAGAACACTGAAGCTTTCTTT. It yields the protein CASSGVPLQNTEAFF.

The J gene is TRBJ2-5, the V gene TRBV12-3 or TRBV12-4; D gene ambiguous. V lost 7 bases, J lost 5 bases, and 14 bases lay in between. CDR3 length: 13 residues. The CDR3 DNA reads TGTGCCAGCACCCCGAGAGACTCCGAGACCCAGTACTTC. It codes for CASTPRDSETQYF.

This clonotype has just a few counts. V is TRBV12-3 or TRBV12-4 and J is TRBJ2-3; D unresolved. V lost 5 bases and J 3 bases, leaving 15 bases between the germline ends. This CDR3 has 15 amino acids. The CDR3 coding sequence is TGTGCCAGCAGTAACATCCGGGTTAGAACAGATACGCAGTATTTT. This translates into CASSNIRVRTDTQYF.

The chain employs TRBV12-3 or TRBV12-4 and TRBJ2-3, with a tentative D call TRBD2 (6 bases). The CDR3 has 16 residues. The V and J ends lost 4 bases and 1 base respectively, with 15 bases between them. CDR3 in amino acids: CASSSPRGGGTDTQYF. In DNA, the CDR3 is TGTGCCAGCAGTTCCCCTCGGGGCGGGGGCACAGATACGCAGTATTTT.

This clonotype was observed a handful of times. The chain employs TRBV11-2 and TRBJ2-2; 12 bases match TRBD1. After removal of 5 bases from V and 6 bases from J, the junction contained 10 bases not matched to a gene. From germline, CDR1 is SGHAT and CDR2 FQNNGV. The CDR3 runs 17 residues. For the CDR3, the DNA is TGTGCCAGCAGCCGAAACCGGGACAGGGGGCGCGCCGGGGAGCTGTTTTTT. Protein: CASSRNRDRGRAGELFF.

This clonotype turned up a few times. The rearrangement links TRBV24-1 to TRBJ2-4; TRBD1 matches 9 bases. The CDR3 sequence is 16 residues long. V shed 3 bases, J shed 4 bases, and the junction held 6 bases outside the gene matches. Germline-derived CDR1 and CDR2 are KGHDR and SFDVKD. CDR3 sequence reads: CATSDPGTGSKNIQYF. CDR3 bases: TGTGCCACCAGTGATCCGGGGACAGGGTCTAAAAACATTCAGTACTTC.

The chain links TRBV9 to TRBJ1-1, with 7 bases fitting TRBD1. Germline CDR1 SGDLS, CDR2 YYNGEE. Losses at the gene ends were 2 bases for V and 6 bases for J; bases not matched to a gene: 7. This CDR3 is 14 amino acids long. In DNA form, the CDR3 reads TGTGCCAGCAGCGTCCTAACAGGGGAGTCTGAAGCTTTCTTT. It is translated as CASSVLTGESEAFF.

The chain carries TRBV27 and TRBJ1-5; 9 bases fit TRBD1. The germline V gene encodes CDR1 MNHEY and CDR2 SMNVEV (reference sequence). V shed 5 bases, J shed 9 bases, and the junction held 11 bases outside the gene matches. This CDR3 region has 15 residues. CDR3 protein: CASSIQGAQNWPQHF. The CDR3 nucleotides are TGTGCCAGCAGTATACAGGGGGCGCAGAATTGGCCCCAGCATTTT.

The chain is built from TRBV5-5 and TRBJ1-6, with TRBD1 as a possible D gene (5 bases). Germline V gene lookup returns CDR1 SGHKS and CDR2 YYEKEE (reference sequence). The CDR3 sequence is 15 residues long. Trimming left V 0 bases short and J 5 bases short, with 9 bases between. For the CDR3, the DNA is TGTGCCAGCAGCTTGGAGTGGGACCATAATTCACCCCTCCACTTT. Translation gives CASSLEWDHNSPLHF.

The J gene is TRBJ2-7, the V gene TRBV5-1; 7 bases map to TRBD1. The CDR3 runs 16 residues. Germline CDR1 SGHRS, CDR2 YFSETQ. V lost 4 bases and J lost 2; bases outside the gene matches: 12. For the CDR3, the DNA is TGCGCCAGCAGCCAACACACAGGGGACGGAGCCTACGAGCAGTACTTC. Translating it yields CASSQHTGDGAYEQYF.

In this sample, this clonotype turned up a few times. The junction shows a germline mismatch at one end, possibly a read error. The chain recombines TRBV7-6 with TRBJ2-5, with 9 nucleotides matching TRBD2. CDR1 and CDR2 from the germline V gene are SGHVS and FNYEAQ. The CDR3 loop spans 14 amino acids. The CDR3 DNA reads as TGTGCCAGCAGCGTAGCGGGAGAGGGAGAGACCCAGTACTTC. Its translation: CASSVAGEGETQYF.

The sample holds a few counts of this clonotype. The chain uses TRBV12-3 or TRBV12-4 and TRBJ2-5; possibly TRBD1 or TRBD2 for D (5 bases each). CDR3 length equals 14 residues. V lost 5 bases and J lost 5, with 15 bases in between. The CDR3 DNA reads TGTGCCAGCAGTCCGGGACCCCGCGGGGAGACCCAGTACTTC. It encodes CASSPGPRGETQYF.

The V and J genes are TRBV12-3 or TRBV12-4 and TRBJ2-4; possibly TRBD1 or TRBD2 for D (5 bases each). There are 14 residues in the CDR3. Between the trimmed V and J ends, which lost 3 bases and 7 bases, there was a span of 13 bases. CDR3 in amino acids: CASSFEGQWNIQYF. DNA for the CDR3: TGTGCCAGCAGTTTCGAGGGGCAGTGGAACATTCAGTACTTC.

This clonotype has a count of ten or more. The chain is built from TRBV12-3 or TRBV12-4 and TRBJ2-7, with 8 bases fitting TRBD1. CDR3 length: 12 residues. Trimming removed 6 bases from V and 5 bases from J; junction bases left unmatched: 3. The CDR3 protein is CASRETGDEQYF. For the CDR3, the DNA is TGTGCCAGCAGGGAGACAGGGGACGAGCAGTACTTC.

This CDR3 reads CASHTPGPPAIVGTSGSETQYF. CDR3 coding DNA: TGCGCCAGCCATACCCCCGGTCCTCCAGCCATTGTAGGGACTAGCGGGAGTGAGACCCAGTACTTC. This sequence joins TRBV5-1 and TRBJ2-5; 14 bases fit TRBD2. The germline gives CDR1 SGHRS, CDR2 YFSETQ. The J segment lost 5 bases and the V segment lost 7 bases, leaving 28 bases of the junction unmatched. CDR3 length: 22 residues.

This chain links TRBV7-9 with TRBJ2-1; D is unclear. With 5 bases removed from V and 8 bases from J, the gap between germline ends came to 7 bases. The germline V gene has CDR1 SEHNR and CDR2 FQNEAQ (reference sequence). This CDR3 comprises 11 residues. CDR3 sequence: CASSLQHEQFF. CDR3 DNA: TGTGCCAGCAGCCTCCAGCATGAGCAGTTCTTC.

The chain joins TRBV15 to TRBJ2-5, with D possibly TRBD2 on 5 matching bases. The CDR3 covers 14 residues. The V gene's germline CDR1 is LNHNV and CDR2 YYDKDF (reference sequence). V lost 0 bases and J 4 bases, leaving 9 bases between the germline ends. The CDR3 reads CATSREAGSETQYF. CDR3 sequence (DNA): TGTGCCACCAGCAGAGAGGCGGGTTCAGAGACCCAGTACTTC.

This chain uses TRBV2 with TRBJ2-3, with 7 bases lining up with TRBD1. The ends lost 4 bases at V and 0 bases at J; junction bases unmatched: 7. CDR1 SNHLY and CDR2 FYNNEI come from the germline V gene. CDR3 length: 16 residues. CDR3 bases: TGTGCCAGCAGTGTTCAGGGGGTTGGGAGCACAGATACGCAGTATTTT. This encodes CASSVQGVGSTDTQYF.

The gene calls are TRBV24-1 and TRBJ1-2; 9 bases are a match to TRBD1. Germline V lookup: CDR1 KGHDR, CDR2 SFDVKD. CDR3 length: 17 amino acids. With 4 bases clipped from V and 6 bases from J, the junction kept 14 bases outside the gene matches. The CDR3 reads CATSDSRDRATPDGYTF. The DNA for the CDR3 is TGTGCCACCAGTGACTCCCGGGACAGGGCTACGCCCGATGGCTACACCTTC.

This clonotype occurred a few times. The J gene is TRBJ2-1, the V gene TRBV7-9; D is uncertain. Germline V gene sequence: CDR1 SEHNR, CDR2 FQNEAQ (reference sequence). The CDR3 has 10 amino acids. V lost 8 bases and J lost 9, with 8 bases in between. The CDR3 spells CASDQVEQFF. As DNA, the CDR3 is TGTGCCAGCGACCAGGTTGAGCAGTTCTTC.